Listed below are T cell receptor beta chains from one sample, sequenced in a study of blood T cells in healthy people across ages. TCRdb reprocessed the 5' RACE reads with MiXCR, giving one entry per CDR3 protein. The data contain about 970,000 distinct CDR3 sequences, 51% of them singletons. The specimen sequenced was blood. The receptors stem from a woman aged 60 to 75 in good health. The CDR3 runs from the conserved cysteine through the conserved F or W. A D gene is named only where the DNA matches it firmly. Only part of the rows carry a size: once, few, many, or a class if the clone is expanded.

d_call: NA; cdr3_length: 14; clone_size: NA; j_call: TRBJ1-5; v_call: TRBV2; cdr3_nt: TGTGCCAGCAGTGGGCGGGACACCAACAAGCCCCAGCATTTT; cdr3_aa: CASSGRDTNKPQHF
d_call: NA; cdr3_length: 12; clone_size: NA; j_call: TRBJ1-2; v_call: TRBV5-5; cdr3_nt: TGTGCCAGCAGCTACCAGGCGGGGTCCTACACCTTC; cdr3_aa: CASSYQAGSYTF
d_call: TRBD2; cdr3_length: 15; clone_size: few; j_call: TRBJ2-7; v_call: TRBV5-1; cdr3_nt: TGCGCCAGCAGCTCCGGGACTAGTAACTCCTACGAGCAGTACTTC; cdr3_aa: CASSSGTSNSYEQYF
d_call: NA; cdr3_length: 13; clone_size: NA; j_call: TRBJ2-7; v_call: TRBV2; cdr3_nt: TGTGCCAGCAAGTCCAGTTCCTCCTACGAGCAGTACTTC; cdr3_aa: CASKSSSSYEQYF
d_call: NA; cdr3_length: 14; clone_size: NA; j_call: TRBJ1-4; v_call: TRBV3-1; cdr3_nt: TGTGACAGCAGCCCGGACAGCCGGAATGAAAAACTGTTTTTT; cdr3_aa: CDSSPDSRNEKLFF
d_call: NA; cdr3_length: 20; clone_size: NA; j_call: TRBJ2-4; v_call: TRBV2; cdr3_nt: TGTGCCAGCAGCGCGGCGGGCGTGATCACGGAGGGCGCCGCCAAAAACATTCAGTACTTC; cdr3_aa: CASSAAGVITEGAAKNIQYF
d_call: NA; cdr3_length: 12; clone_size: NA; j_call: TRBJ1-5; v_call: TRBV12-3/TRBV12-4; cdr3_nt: TGTGCCAGCACTACACAGAATCAGCCCCAGCATTTT; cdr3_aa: CASTTQNQPQHF
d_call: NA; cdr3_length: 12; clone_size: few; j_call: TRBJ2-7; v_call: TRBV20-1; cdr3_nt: TGCAGTGCGCGAGCGGACTCCTACGAGCAGTACTTC; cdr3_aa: CSARADSYEQYF
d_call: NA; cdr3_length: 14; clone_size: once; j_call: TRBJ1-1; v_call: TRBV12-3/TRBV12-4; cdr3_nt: TGTGCCAGCAGTTTTTGGTTGGGGGACACTGAAGCTTTCTTT; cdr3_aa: CASSFWLGDTEAFF
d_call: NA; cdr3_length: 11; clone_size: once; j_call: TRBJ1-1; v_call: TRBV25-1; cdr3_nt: TGTGCCAGCACCGGGGGGGCGCGGGCTTTCTTT; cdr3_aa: CASTGGARAFF
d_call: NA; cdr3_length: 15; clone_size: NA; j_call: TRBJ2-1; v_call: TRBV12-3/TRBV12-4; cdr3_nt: TGTGCCAGCAGGATCCCGGGTGGACCATACAATGAGCAGTTCTTC; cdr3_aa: CASRIPGGPYNEQFF
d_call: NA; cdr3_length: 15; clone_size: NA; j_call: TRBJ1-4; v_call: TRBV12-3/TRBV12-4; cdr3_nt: TGTGCCAGCAGATCACAACAGTCAACTAATGAAAAACTGTTTTTT; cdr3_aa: CASRSQQSTNEKLFF
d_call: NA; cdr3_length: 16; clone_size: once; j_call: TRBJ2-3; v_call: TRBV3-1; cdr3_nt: TGTGCCAGCGGCCAAGGAGGAAGCGGGAGCACAGATACGCAGTATTTT; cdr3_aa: CASGQGGSGSTDTQYF
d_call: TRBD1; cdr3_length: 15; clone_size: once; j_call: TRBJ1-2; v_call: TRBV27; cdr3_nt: TGTGCCAGCAGTTCGAGGACAGGGACCTACTATGGCTACACCTTC; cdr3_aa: CASSSRTGTYYGYTF
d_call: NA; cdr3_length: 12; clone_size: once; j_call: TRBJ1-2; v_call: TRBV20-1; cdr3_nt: TGCAGTGCTAGATCATCCAACTATGGCTACACCTTC; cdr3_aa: CSARSSNYGYTF
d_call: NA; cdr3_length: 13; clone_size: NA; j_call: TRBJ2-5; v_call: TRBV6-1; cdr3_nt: TGTGCCAGCAAGGCGACAGGCCGGGAGAGCCAGTACTTC; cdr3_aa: CASKATGRESQYF
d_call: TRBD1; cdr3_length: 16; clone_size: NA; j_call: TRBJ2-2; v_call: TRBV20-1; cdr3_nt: TGCAGTGCTATCCCACTGGACAGGGAATCCACCGGGGAGCTGTTTTTT; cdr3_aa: CSAIPLDRESTGELFF
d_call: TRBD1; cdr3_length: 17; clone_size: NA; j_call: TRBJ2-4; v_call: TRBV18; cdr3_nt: TGTGCCAGCTCGCCACCAGATTCGACAGGGGCCAAAAACATTCAGTACTTC; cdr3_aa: CASSPPDSTGAKNIQYF
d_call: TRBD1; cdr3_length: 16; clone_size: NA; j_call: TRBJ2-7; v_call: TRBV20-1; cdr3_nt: TGCAGTGCTAGAGGGGTCCCACGGGACAGTTTATACGAGCAGTACTTC; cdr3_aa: CSARGVPRDSLYEQYF
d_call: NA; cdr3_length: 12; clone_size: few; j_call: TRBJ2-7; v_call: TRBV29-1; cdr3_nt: TGCAGCGTGGGCCAGGTTCCTTACGAGCAGTACTTC; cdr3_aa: CSVGQVPYEQYF
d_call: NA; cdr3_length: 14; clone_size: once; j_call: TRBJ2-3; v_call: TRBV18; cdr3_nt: TGTGCCAGCTCACCCGTCGGAACCACAGATACGCAGTATTTT; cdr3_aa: CASSPVGTTDTQYF
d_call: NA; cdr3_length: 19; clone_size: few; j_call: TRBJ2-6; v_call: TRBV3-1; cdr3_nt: TGTGCCAGCAGCCATAACCAGGGGCACCTGTCCTCTGGGGCCAACGTCCTGACTTTC; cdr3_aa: CASSHNQGHLSSGANVLTF
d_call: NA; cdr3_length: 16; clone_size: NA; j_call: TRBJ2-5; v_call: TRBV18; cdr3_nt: TGTGCCAGCTCACCGGCAGGGCGGGGGCGCCAGGAGACCCAGTACTTC; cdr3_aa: CASSPAGRGRQETQYF
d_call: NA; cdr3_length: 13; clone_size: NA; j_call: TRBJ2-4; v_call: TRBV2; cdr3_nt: TGTGCCAGCAAATTCGGGACCCTTCTGGAGCAGTACTTC; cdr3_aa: CASKFGTLLEQYF
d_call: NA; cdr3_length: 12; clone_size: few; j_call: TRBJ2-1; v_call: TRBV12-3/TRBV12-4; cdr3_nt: TGTGCCAGCAGTCAACCCCCGGGAGCCAGGTTCTTC; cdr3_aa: CASSQPPGARFF
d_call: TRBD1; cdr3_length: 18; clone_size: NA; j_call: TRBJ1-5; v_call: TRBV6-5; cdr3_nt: TGTGCCAGCAGTTACTCCTTGACAGGGGGCAACGGCAATCAGCCCCAGCATTTT; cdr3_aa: CASSYSLTGGNGNQPQHF
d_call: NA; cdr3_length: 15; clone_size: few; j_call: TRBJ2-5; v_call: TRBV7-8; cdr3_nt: TGTGCCAGCAGCTTCCCGAGGAGGGTTGGAGAGACCCAGTACTTC; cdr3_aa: CASSFPRRVGETQYF
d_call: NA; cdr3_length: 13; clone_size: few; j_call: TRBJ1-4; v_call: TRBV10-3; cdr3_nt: TGTGCCATCCGAGATAGCAAATATGAAAAACTGTTTTTT; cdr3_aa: CAIRDSKYEKLFF
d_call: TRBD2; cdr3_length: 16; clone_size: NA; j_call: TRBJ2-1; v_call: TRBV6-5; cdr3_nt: TGTGCCAGCAGGCCCCTTACACTAGCGGGAGGCGGTGAGCAGTTCTTC; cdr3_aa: CASRPLTLAGGGEQFF
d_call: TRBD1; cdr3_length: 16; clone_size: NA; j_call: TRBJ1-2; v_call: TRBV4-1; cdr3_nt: TGCGCCGGCAGCCAAGATCGGCAGGGGGCCCTCTATGGCTACACCTTC; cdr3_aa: CAGSQDRQGALYGYTF
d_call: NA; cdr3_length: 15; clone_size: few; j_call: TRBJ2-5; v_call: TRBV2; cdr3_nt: TGTGCCAGCAGTGGGGAGCGGGCCTCCCAAGAGACCCAGTACTTC; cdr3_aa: CASSGERASQETQYF